The 30 T cell receptor beta chains below come from one sample, sequenced in a study of T-cell reconstitution after alpha-beta-depleted transplantation in children. Unique molecular identifiers were built into the TCRbeta library. TCRdb ran MiXCR on the PCR reads and lists one entry per CDR3 protein. The profile shows approximately 350,000 distinct CDR3 sequences, more than 10% of them singletons. Sequenced here: PBMCs, sampled from the stem cell graft. Receptor source: a human donor who donated a stem cell graft to a child with Fanconi anemia.

J is TRBJ2-1 and V is TRBV12-3 or TRBV12-4, with D uncertain. CDR3 length: 13 amino acids. Trimming stripped 6 bases from V and 7 bases from J, with 13 bases between. The CDR3 here is CASRPNRVNEQFF. DNA for the CDR3: TGTGCCAGCAGACCTAACCGAGTTAATGAGCAGTTCTTC.

This clonotype came up a few times. The gene calls are TRBV7-2 and TRBJ1-2; D remains unclear. CDR3 size: 13 residues. Trimming pared 2 bases from V and 6 bases from J, leaving 10 bases between. Per germline, CDR1 SGHTA and CDR2 FQGNSA. The CDR3 DNA is TGTGCCAGCAGCTTATATACAGAAGATGGCTACACCTTC. This encodes CASSLYTEDGYTF.

This clonotype was counted only a few times. The chain employs TRBV11-2 and TRBJ2-2; possibly TRBD1 or TRBD2 for D (5 bases each). Germline V CDR1 and CDR2: SGHAT, FQNNGV. Trimming removed 2 bases from V and 0 bases from J, with 10 bases in between. CDR3 length: 16 amino acids. The CDR3 spells CASSLPRGANTGELFF. The CDR3 nucleotides read TGTGCCAGCAGCTTACCCCGAGGGGCGAACACCGGGGAGCTGTTTTTT.

The sample holds many counts of this clonotype. The gene calls are TRBV27 and TRBJ2-1; the match to TRBD1 covers 7 bases. V gave up 4 bases and J gave up 8 bases; unmatched junction bases: 8. The CDR3 runs to 14 residues. The V gene's germline CDR1 is MNHEY and CDR2 SMNVEV (reference sequence). DNA for the CDR3: TGTGCCAGCAGTTACAGGGGAACGGGGTATGAGCAGTTCTTC. It yields the protein CASSYRGTGYEQFF.

Many counts were recorded for this clonotype. The chain is built from TRBV14 and TRBJ1-4; D ambiguous. V lost 4 bases and J 10 bases, leaving 13 bases between the germline ends. In germline, CDR1 is SGHDN, CDR2 FVKESK. CDR3 length equals 13 residues. DNA for the CDR3: TGTGCCAGCAGCCCGATCCGGACGGGAAAACTGTTTTTT. Its protein product is CASSPIRTGKLFF.

The V gene is TRBV12-3 or TRBV12-4, the J gene TRBJ1-6; no definite D call. Trimming stripped 5 bases from V and 9 bases from J, with 11 bases between. The CDR3 covers 13 residues. This CDR3 is CASSGDMFSPLHF. CDR3 DNA: TGTGCCAGCAGTGGAGACATGTTTTCACCCCTCCACTTT.

In this sample, this clonotype turned up a few times. The chain couples TRBV9 to TRBJ2-7; possibly TRBD2 for D (5 bases). V lost 5 bases, J lost 3 bases, and 15 bases lay in between. Germline lookup yields CDR1 SGDLS and CDR2 YYNGEE. CDR3 length: 14 amino acids. The CDR3 loop reads CASSPTGDDYEQYF. DNA for the CDR3: TGTGCCAGCAGTCCGACCGGGGATGACTACGAGCAGTACTTC.

This chain uses TRBV5-1 with TRBJ2-1, with 12 bases identical to TRBD2. This CDR3 region has 14 residues. Germline values: CDR1 SGHRS, CDR2 YFSETQ. V lost 4 bases and J lost 15; bases outside the gene matches: 11. The CDR3 nucleotides are TGCGCCAGCAGCCCGAGACTAGCGGGGGCGTTTGGGTTCTTC. Translating it yields CASSPRLAGAFGFF.

This clonotype was observed at least ten times. The chain joins TRBV6-5 to TRBJ2-5; D tentatively fits TRBD1 or TRBD2 (5 bases each). The germline CDR1 and CDR2 sequences are MNHEY and SVGAGI. Deletions cut 2 bases from V and 2 bases from J, with 9 bases between. The CDR3 contains 14 residues. CDR3 in amino acids: CASSYGGPQETQYF. CDR3 sequence (DNA): TGTGCCAGCAGTTACGGGGGTCCGCAAGAGACCCAGTACTTC.

There are a few counts of this clonotype. V and J are TRBV15 and TRBJ1-5; no reliable D call. From germline, CDR1 is LNHNV and CDR2 YYDKDF (reference sequence). CDR3 size: 15 residues. The V end was cut by 0 bases, the J end by 4 bases, with 10 bases between. CDR3 nucleotide sequence: TGTGCCACCAGCAGAGATAGGCACCTTAATCAGCCCCAGCATTTT. Its translation: CATSRDRHLNQPQHF.

This clonotype was seen only a few times. This chain connects TRBV20-1 to TRBJ1-6, with D perhaps matching TRBD1 (6 bases). Germline V gene sequence: CDR1 DFQATT, CDR2 SNEGSKA (reference sequence). V was pared by 4 bases and J by 0 bases, with 13 bases between. The CDR3 has 16 residues. The CDR3 loop reads CSAMRGAGSYNSPLHF. The DNA of the CDR3 is TGCAGTGCTATGAGGGGGGCCGGCTCCTATAATTCACCCCTCCACTTT.

The V call is TRBV29-1, the J call TRBJ2-3, with a weak D call TRBD2 (5 bases). The length of the CDR3 is 14 residues. V lost 3 bases to trimming and J lost 3 bases, with 13 bases between them. Germline assignment: CDR1 SQVTM and CDR2 ANQGSEA. In DNA, the CDR3 is TGCAGCGTTGAGAGGGCCATTGGTACAGATACGCAGTATTTT. It codes for CSVERAIGTDTQYF.

This clonotype has just one count. V usage is TRBV7-9 and J usage is TRBJ2-1, with TRBD2 identical over 9 bases. V lost 6 bases and J lost 4; bases outside the gene matches: 4. Per germline, CDR1 SEHNR and CDR2 FQNEAQ (reference sequence). This CDR3 is built from 14 residues. This CDR3 is CASSYSGGYNEQFF. DNA of the CDR3: TGTGCCAGCAGTTATAGCGGGGGATACAATGAGCAGTTCTTC.

The chain employs TRBV7-2 and TRBJ2-7; 10 bases map to TRBD1. The V and J ends lost 5 bases and 4 bases, in that order; junction bases with no gene match: 8. The CDR3 extends over 15 amino acids. In germline, CDR1 is SGHTA, CDR2 FQGNSA. The CDR3 DNA is TGTGCCAGCAGCCGAAGAAGACAGGGGGCTTACGAGCAGTACTTC. Translation gives CASSRRRQGAYEQYF. Looking up the rest from reference TRBV7-2 and TRBJ2-7 gives the full variable domain: GAGVSQSPSNKVTEKGKDVELRCDPISGHTALYWYRQSLGQGLEFLIYFQGNSAPDKSGLPSDRFSAERTGGSVSTLTIQRTQQEDSAVYLCASSRRRQGAYEQYFGPGTRLTVT.

This clonotype was seen a few times. The V call is TRBV6-5, the J call TRBJ1-5; tentatively, D is TRBD1 (6 bases). Germline loops: CDR1 MNHEY, CDR2 SVGAGI. CDR3 length: 14 amino acids. V shed 6 bases and J shed 0 bases, with 9 bases lying between them. This chain's CDR3 is CASRPRGSNQPQHF. The CDR3 DNA reads TGTGCCAGCAGACCCAGGGGTAGCAATCAGCCCCAGCATTTT.

This chain uses TRBV11-2 with TRBJ2-1, with D tentatively TRBD1 (5 bases). Germline values: CDR1 SGHAT, CDR2 FQNNGV. The CDR3 sequence is 15 residues long. V was shortened by 1 base and J by 7 bases, with 14 bases between the two germline ends. The CDR3: CASSLGPGSINEQFF. CDR3 nucleotide sequence: TGTGCCAGCAGCTTAGGGCCAGGGTCAATTAATGAGCAGTTCTTC.

This clonotype was counted between two and nine times. The gene calls are TRBV15 and TRBJ1-5; the D is unclear. Germline V gene sequence: CDR1 LNHNV, CDR2 YYDKDF (reference sequence). Trimming took 5 bases from V and 5 from J, leaving 10 bases between them. CDR3 length: 13 amino acids. The CDR3 sequence: CATSPDWDQPQHF. The CDR3 DNA sequence: TGTGCCACCAGCCCAGATTGGGATCAGCCCCAGCATTTT.

This clonotype was found many times. The rearrangement uses TRBV6-2 or TRBV6-3 and TRBJ2-1, with a weak D call TRBD2 (6 bases). The CDR3 length is 16 residues. Germline values: CDR1 MNHEY, CDR2 SVGEGT. V was clipped by 3 bases and J by 1 base, with 13 bases between them. CDR3 region: CASSYLGTSSYNEQFF. DNA for the CDR3: TGTGCCAGCAGTTATTTAGGGACTTCATCCTACAATGAGCAGTTCTTC.

The chain links TRBV29-1 to TRBJ1-2; D unresolved. This CDR3 is built from 11 residues. CDR1 and CDR2 (germline): SQVTM, ANQGSEA. V was shortened by 6 bases and J by 2 bases, with 7 bases between the two germline ends. The CDR3 nucleotides read TGCAGCGTATCCGTCAACTATGGCTACACCTTC. Protein product: CSVSVNYGYTF.

This clonotype has a handful of counts. The V and J genes are TRBV28 and TRBJ2-5; D is unresolved. Germline V gene data show CDR1 as MDHEN and CDR2 as SYDVKM. Between the trimmed V and J ends, which lost 3 bases and 3 bases, there was a span of 11 bases. The length of the CDR3 is 14 residues. CDR3 loop: CASSFLAIKETQYF. The CDR3, as DNA: TGTGCCAGCAGTTTCTTGGCGATTAAAGAGACCCAGTACTTC.

This clonotype was seen only a few times. The chain employs TRBV7-6 and TRBJ2-2; tentatively, D is TRBD1 or TRBD2 (5 bases each). The V gene's germline CDR1 is SGHVS and CDR2 FNYEAQ. This CDR3 is 17 amino acids long. Trimming removed 5 bases at V and 5 bases at J, with 21 bases between. The CDR3 DNA is TGTGCCAGCAGCCCCCCCCCTTATCGAGGGGAGACCGGGGAGCTGTTTTTT. It yields the protein CASSPPPYRGETGELFF.

This clonotype has just a few counts. The chain joins TRBV12-3 or TRBV12-4 to TRBJ2-1; D may be TRBD2 (5 bases). Trimming cost V 2 bases and J 4 bases, with 33 bases left between them. CDR3 length: 22 residues. The CDR3 DNA sequence: TGTGCCAGCAGTTTACGTAGGGAGCCCGGCCCCGATTACCCAGACCCATACAATGAGCAGTTCTTC. This gives the protein CASSLRREPGPDYPDPYNEQFF.

This rearrangement joins TRBV10-3 to TRBJ2-1; D gene ambiguous. The ends were cut back, 0 bases at V and 7 bases at J, with 7 bases in the middle. The CDR3 runs 13 residues. Germline-derived CDR1 and CDR2 are ENHRY and SYGVKD. For the CDR3, the DNA is TGTGCCATCAGTGAGTCGACCGGGAATGAGCAGTTCTTC. It is translated as CAISESTGNEQFF.

This clonotype was seen ten or more times. The V gene is TRBV7-9, the J gene TRBJ2-1; TRBD1 is a possible D gene (6 bases). The CDR3 length is 15 residues. Germline CDR1 and CDR2: SEHNR and FQNEAQ (reference sequence). Trimming took 4 bases from V and 7 from J, leaving 17 bases between them. CDR3 loop: CASSSTGPSQNEQFF. CDR3 in DNA: TGTGCCAGCAGCTCAACAGGGCCCAGTCAGAATGAGCAGTTCTTC.

This sequence joins TRBV7-8 and TRBJ2-2, with a possible D match to TRBD2 (5 bases). CDR1 SGHVS and CDR2 FQNEAQ come from the germline V gene. The ends were cut back, 5 bases at V and 6 bases at J, with 16 bases in the middle. The length of the CDR3 is 15 residues. The CDR3 protein is CASSPNRGRAGELFF. The CDR3 region has the DNA TGTGCCAGCAGCCCCAATCGCGGGCGAGCCGGGGAGCTGTTTTTT.

The genes are TRBV29-1 and TRBJ2-5; D could derive from TRBD1 or TRBD2 (5 bases each). Germline V CDR1 and CDR2: SQVTM, ANQGSEA. The V and J ends lost 4 bases and 5 bases respectively, with 11 bases between them. The CDR3 length is 12 residues. The CDR3 loop reads CSVGLGTETQYF. CDR3 DNA: TGCAGCGTTGGTCTGGGGACGGAGACCCAGTACTTC. The full variable domain, completed using reference TRBV29-1 and TRBJ2-5, is SAVISQKPSRDICQRGTSLTIQCQVDSQVTMMFWYRQQPGQSLTLIATANQGSEATYESGFVIDKFPISRPNLTFSTLTVSNMSPEDSSIYLCSVGLGTETQYFGPGTRLLVL.

The chain links TRBV5-4 to TRBJ2-7, with 12 bases matching TRBD2. From germline, CDR1 is SGHNT and CDR2 YYREEE (reference sequence). The CDR3 consists of 16 residues. J lost 3 bases, V lost 1 base, and 5 bases had no gene match. CDR3 bases: TGTGCCAGCAGCTTGCCTCTAGCGGGGGGGTACTACGAGCAGTACTTC. Protein: CASSLPLAGGYYEQYF.

V usage is TRBV12-3 or TRBV12-4 and J usage is TRBJ2-3; D is undetermined. Trimming removed 0 bases from V and 4 bases from J, with 5 bases in between. The CDR3 totals 13 residues. The CDR3 loop is CASSLAVSDTQYF. DNA of the CDR3: TGTGCCAGCAGTTTAGCAGTGTCAGATACGCAGTATTTT.

This clonotype was seen only a few times. The chain joins TRBV13 to TRBJ2-7; 9 nucleotides align to TRBD1. The CDR3 sequence is 15 residues long. Trimming cost V 5 bases and J 2 bases; bases outside gene matches: 7. Germline V gives CDR1 PRHDT, CDR2 FYEKMQ (reference sequence). This CDR3 reads CASSSSRTGAYEQYF. The CDR3 DNA reads TGTGCCAGCAGCAGCTCTCGGACAGGGGCCTACGAGCAGTACTTC.

The gene calls are TRBV30 and TRBJ2-1; D call uncertain. Trimming shortened V by 3 bases and J by 4 bases, and 4 bases separated the two germline ends. Germline V CDR1 and CDR2: GTSNPN, SVGIG (reference sequence). This CDR3 spans 11 amino acids. CDR3 sequence (DNA): TGTGCCTGGAGGGCATACAATGAGCAGTTCTTC. Protein sequence: CAWRAYNEQFF.